This T cell receptor (beta chain) was recovered during a study of glioma-infiltrating T cells (dated by TCRdb to 2016 to 2017). Turning to the overall study: TCR alpha- and beta-chain repertoires were sequenced from glioma tissue, non-neoplastic brain tissue and matched peripheral blood mononuclear cells. Each tissue-infiltrating repertoire was compared with the same patient's peripheral blood repertoire to measure divergence between tissue and blood T-cell populations. Three low-grade glioma patients, roughly 8 primary glioblastoma patients and three non-glioma patients contributing non-neoplastic brain tissue were included in the paired cohort. General findings and caveats noted by the study authors: The group comparisons were based on small numbers of patients: three non-neoplastic, three low-grade glioma and eight glioblastoma patients. Only a very small number of CDR3 sequences turned up in both tissue and blood, a result put down to high CDR3 diversity combined with limited sampling. VJ-independent divergence between tissue and blood was found to be below expectation in non-neoplastic patients but above expectation in all gliomas, particularly low-grade gliomas.

TCR alpha and beta CDR3 regions were amplified with the iRepertoire nested amplicon-rescue multiplex PCR (arm-PCR) platform from RNA. One-step reverse transcription and amplification used about 85-450 ng of tissue mRNA or PBMC total RNA as input. Following bead purification, Illumina adapters were added through a secondary multiplex PCR, and the libraries were then gel-purified between 200 and 400 bp. Libraries carried internal 6-nucleotide barcodes used for demultiplexing. Sequencing of the libraries was done on an Illumina MiSeq using 2x220 or 2x250 nucleotide paired-end reads. As for the original processing: Paired reads were merged using FLASH 1.2.11 and aligned with BWA-MEM to the GRCh37 human genome, and TRA and TRB reads were then extracted. For V and J assignment, an IMGT-derived reference of cassette sequences and CDR3 motifs that included pseudogenes was used. Reads were translated in three frames, and productive CDR3s were defined by a C…FGXG motif without stop codons. A clonotype was defined as a unique combination of a V-J cassette pair and a CDR3 amino acid sequence. Reads were filtered by Hamming distance, with the threshold set by the sequence error rate of each sample in mapped regions. In-frame beta chains were kept once TCRdb had trimmed the public reads at Q25 with fastp and called clones with MiXCR. Records with the same CDR3 protein are collapsed into one entry carrying the most frequent genes and DNA. The V and J calls shown here were made by TCRdb, not taken from the authors' results. This sample holds more than 95,000 distinct CDR3 sequences; less than 30% were observed only once. Of the sample, 12% to 15% falls within the top ten clones.

The germline V gene (reference sequence) specifies DFQATT as CDR1 and SNEGSKA as CDR2. A distance of 11 bases separates the germline ends of V and J, which lose 2 bases and 4 bases respectively. The CDR3 starts with the cysteine, ends with the phenylalanine, and has 13 residues. Only the CDR3 portion is preserved as DNA: 39 bases, with reading frame beginning at the first base. This clonotype occurred many times. Its antigen is still unknown. No qualities accompany the bases; no much larger clone lies one base away. Sequences were obtained from glioma tissue, nonneoplastic brain tissue, or PBMCs (not recorded which). This receptor was taken from a human donor with low-grade glioma or glioblastoma, undergoing nonglioma brain surgery, or in good health (not recorded which). The chain couples TRBV20-1 to TRBJ1-2; TRBD1 might be the D gene, on 5 matching bases. The DNA sequence is TGCAGTGCTAGAATGGCAGGGAGCTATGGCTACACCTTC. It codes for CSARMAGSYGYTF.